This T cell receptor (beta chain) was sequenced during a study of siplizumab effects on memory and regulatory T cells. In the case of this clone: What it binds is unknown.

Study-wide results and limits: Major contributors to the alloresponse seemed to be naive T cells, which also appeared more diverse than memory cells. Roughly 80-95% of proliferating CD4+ or CD8+ clones defied assignment to a naive or memory phenotype. Proliferating Tregs taken from siplizumab cultures were not shown to have a confirmed suppressive function.

The assay covered roughly 100,000 TCR templates per sample. Clones were sequenced by immunoSEQ multiplex PCR, and TCRdb holds only the in-frame ones, with some missing. The sample records 90,000 to 110,000 clones, roughly 94% being singletons. The clonotype was recovered from a human donor in good health. The sequenced material came from Tregs sorted from blood.

The CDR3 here is CASSLRTGGETQYF. For the CDR3, the DNA is TGTGCCAGCAGCTTAAGGACAGGGGGGGAGACCCAGTACTTC. The chain joins TRBV7-2 to TRBJ2-5; 10 bases agree with TRBD1. V shed 2 bases, J shed 5 bases, and the junction held 2 bases outside the gene matches. The CDR3 sequence is 14 residues long. CDR1 SGHTA and CDR2 FQGNSA come from the germline V gene.